This T cell receptor beta chain was profiled in a study of T-cell reconstitution after alpha-beta-depleted transplantation in children. During its preparation, the TCRbeta library received unique molecular identifiers. TCRdb recomputed calls from the PCR reads with MiXCR, one row per CDR3 protein. Among some 640,000 distinct CDR3 sequences listed, approximately 16% were seen once. V gave up 1 base and J gave up 3 bases, with 13 bases separating them. CDR1 is SGHVS and CDR2 is FQNEAQ in the germline V gene. The CDR3 runs to 16 residues. This clonotype showed up many times. The TCR sequence derives from a human donor who donated a stem cell graft to a child with acute myeloid leukemia. The input for sequencing was PBMCs from the stem cell graft donor, taken from the stem cell graft. The V gene is TRBV7-8, the J gene TRBJ2-1; a weak D match, TRBD2 (6 bases). This CDR3 reads CASSLEGLTNYNEQFF. The CDR3 DNA sequence: TGTGCCAGCAGCTTAGAGGGACTGACCAACTACAATGAGCAGTTCTTC.